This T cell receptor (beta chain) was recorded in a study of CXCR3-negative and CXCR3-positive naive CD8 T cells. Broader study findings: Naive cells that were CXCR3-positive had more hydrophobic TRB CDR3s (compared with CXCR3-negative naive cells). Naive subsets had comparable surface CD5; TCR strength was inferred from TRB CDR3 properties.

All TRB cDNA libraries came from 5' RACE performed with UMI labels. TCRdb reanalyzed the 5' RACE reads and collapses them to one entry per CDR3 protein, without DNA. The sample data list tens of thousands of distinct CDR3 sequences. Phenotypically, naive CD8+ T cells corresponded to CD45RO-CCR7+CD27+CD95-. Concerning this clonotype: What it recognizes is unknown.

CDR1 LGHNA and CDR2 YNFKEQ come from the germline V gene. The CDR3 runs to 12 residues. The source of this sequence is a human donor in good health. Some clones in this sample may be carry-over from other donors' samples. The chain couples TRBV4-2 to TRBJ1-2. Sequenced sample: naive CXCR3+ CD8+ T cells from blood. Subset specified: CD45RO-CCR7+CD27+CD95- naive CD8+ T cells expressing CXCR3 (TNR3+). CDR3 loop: CASSQAPDGYTF.